This T cell receptor beta chain appears in the sequencing data of a study of human T cells and chemical hapten exposure. TCRdb processed the RACE reads anew with MiXCR; each CDR3 protein has one entry. The sample carries roughly 40,000 distinct CDR3 sequences, 9.5% to 15% recorded once. This clonotype was seen a handful of times. Time point described: pre-sensitization, week 0. Sample treatment: therapeutic diphenylcyclopropenone sensitization with weekly scalp DPC. Source: whole blood, taken in connection with sensitization to the hapten diphenylcyclopropenone (DPC). The clonotype originates from a woman aged 30 to 39 with alopecia areata. Some clones in this sample may be carry-over from other donors' samples.

As DNA, the CDR3 is TGCAGCGCGGGACAGGGTATTTACGAGCAGTACTTC. Protein product: CSAGQGIYEQYF. The chain employs TRBV29-1 and TRBJ2-7, with TRBD1 matching 9 bases. CDR3 length: 12 amino acids. Unmatched junction bases numbered 5, after V lost 7 bases and J lost 4 bases. CDR1 is SQVTM, CDR2 ANQGSEA, per germline.